The rows below give T cell receptor beta chains drawn from one sample of a study of CD8 T cells in ankylosing spondylitis. A single record per CDR3 protein comes from TCRdb applying MiXCR to the 5' RACE reads. This table holds tens of thousands of distinct CDR3 sequences, around 30% found once. The sequenced sample consisted of blood, either unsorted or a sorted T cell fraction (not recorded which). Receptors originate from a male donor with ankylosing spondylitis or in good health (not recorded which). The CDR3 runs from the conserved cysteine through the conserved F or W. The order of the fields is J gene, D gene, clone size, V gene, CDR3 protein, CDR3 DNA. The D gene is left open where the match is weak. Only part of the rows carry a size: once, few, many, or a class if the clone is expanded.

TRBJ1-1 . . TRBV7-9 CASRGTIKAFF TGTGCCAGCAGAGGGACAATTAAAGCTTTCTTT
TRBJ2-3 TRBD2 . TRBV5-1 CASSLVSSGNTDTQYF TGCGCCAGCAGCTTGGTGTCTAGCGGAAACACAGATACGCAGTATTTT
TRBJ1-1 . . TRBV20-1 CSALRGNTEAFF TGCAGTGCTCTGAGGGGGAACACTGAAGCTTTCTTT
TRBJ1-2 . . TRBV7-9 CASSLESSGLRYTF TGTGCCAGCAGCTTGGAATCCAGCGGGCTTCGCTACACCTTC
TRBJ2-2 . once TRBV7-6 CASSTPSGELFF TGTGCCAGCAGCACCCCCTCCGGGGAGCTGTTTTTT
TRBJ2-3 TRBD2 . TRBV20-1 CSAKALGIAGVSDTQYF TGCAGTGCTAAGGCATTGGGTATAGCGGGAGTTTCAGATACGCAGTATTTT
TRBJ2-1 TRBD2 . TRBV10-3 CAISLGTSGPNEQFF TGTGCCATCAGTCTTGGGACTAGCGGGCCCAATGAGCAGTTCTTC
TRBJ1-4 TRBD1 many TRBV11-2 CASSLRDSFIGELFF TGTGCCAGCAGCCTCCGGGACAGTTTCATTGGGGAACTGTTTTTT
TRBJ2-2 . once TRBV7-8 CASSLRFSGELFF TGTGCCAGCAGCTTACGTTTTTCCGGGGAGCTGTTTTTT
TRBJ1-1 . . TRBV6-1 CASLTLETNTEAFF TGTGCCAGCCTAACACTCGAGACCAACACTGAAGCTTTCTTT
TRBJ1-3 . . TRBV7-8 CASSTPGQHSGNTIYF TGTGCCAGCAGCACGCCGGGACAACACTCTGGAAACACCATATATTTT
TRBJ2-3 . . TRBV12-3/TRBV12-4 CASSFGGLLTDTQYF TGTGCCAGCAGTTTTGGCGGGCTGCTCACAGATACGCAGTATTTT
TRBJ2-6 . few TRBV7-9 CASSLLTEASGANVLTF TGTGCCAGCAGCTTACTTACCGAGGCCTCTGGGGCCAACGTCCTGACTTTC
TRBJ2-1 . once TRBV20-1 CSASTNEQFF TGCAGTGCAAGTACCAATGAGCAGTTCTTC
TRBJ1-1 . once TRBV7-9 CASSFRPSDFGNTEAFF TGTGCCAGCAGCTTTCGGCCGTCCGACTTTGGGAACACTGAAGCTTTCTTT
TRBJ2-5 . . TRBV7-2 CASAFWAQGRETQYF TGTGCCAGCGCATTTTGGGCCCAGGGACGAGAGACCCAGTACTTC